The T cell receptor (beta chain) under discussion was sequenced for a study of technical replicates of blood from a few donors. Assay used: immunoSEQ multiplex PCR; TCRdb lists only in-frame clones, some missing. The sample holds tens of thousands of clones, 91% seen once. CDR1 is LNHDA and CDR2 is SQIVND in the germline V gene (reference sequence). The CDR3 loop spans 14 amino acids. V was clipped by 6 bases and J by 6 bases; unmatched bases: 6. The chain has TRBV19 and TRBJ2-7, with 12 positions matching TRBD1. This TCR was recovered from a human donor in good health. Some clones in this sample may be carry-over from other donors' samples. Source material: T cells isolated from PBMCs. DNA of the CDR3: TGTGCCAGTAGGGGGACAGGGGGCTCTTCCGAGCAGTACTTC. This encodes CASRGTGGSSEQYF.